Listed below are T cell receptor beta chains from one sample, sequenced in a study of cytomegalovirus exposure and HLA in healthy donors. TCRdb's copy holds only in-frame clones and misses some; the assay was immunoSEQ multiplex PCR. The sample includes about 210,000 clones, roughly 84% of them seen just once. Material for sequencing was PBMCs. These receptors all stem from a girl aged 2-10 years in good health and CMV-seronegative. CDR3s include the opening cysteine and the closing phenylalanine or tryptophan. A D gene is named only where the DNA matches it firmly. Expanded clones get a size class; other rows say once, few or many, or leave the size out.

size | D | J | V | DNA | CDR3
- | TRBD2 | TRBJ2-2 | TRBV19 | TGTGCCAGTAGCCTAGCGGGGCTTAACACCGGGGAGCTGTTTTTT | CASSLAGLNTGELFF
- | - | TRBJ2-5 | TRBV14 | TGTGCCAGCAGCCAAAAAAGAGGATCCCAGTTGGAGACCCAGTACTTC | CASSQKRGSQLETQYF
- | - | TRBJ2-3 | TRBV10-3 | TGTGCCATCACTTTCGGGGTTTCTAGCACAGATACGCAGTATTTT | CAITFGVSSTDTQYF
- | - | TRBJ1-2 | TRBV21-1 | TGTGCCAGCAGCAAAAGGGGGACAGGGGGCAGCTATGGCTACACCTTC | CASSKRGTGGSYGYTF
- | TRBD2 | TRBJ2-5 | TRBV9 | TGTGCCAGCAGCGTAGACGGGGGGGTAGAGACCCAGTACTTC | CASSVDGGVETQYF
- | - | TRBJ2-1 | TRBV5-1 | TGCGCCAGCAGCCCGGGACTCCCCAGCTCCTACAATGAGCAGTTCTTC | CASSPGLPSSYNEQFF
- | - | TRBJ1-2 | TRBV6-5 | TGTGCCAGCAGTACGACTGATGTCTATGGCTACACCTTC | CASSTTDVYGYTF
- | - | TRBJ1-5 | TRBV2 | TGTGCCAGCAGTCCGTATAGCAATCAGCCCCAGCATTTT | CASSPYSNQPQHF
- | TRBD1 | TRBJ1-5 | TRBV2 | TGTGCCAGCAGAGTACAGGGGGCGATCGGCAATCAGCCCCAGCATTTT | CASRVQGAIGNQPQHF
- | - | TRBJ2-7 | TRBV21-1 | TGTGCCAGCAGCAGAACGGAGGAGCAGTACTTC | CASSRTEEQYF
- | - | TRBJ2-5 | TRBV27 | TGTGCCAGCAGGAAGGTCCCCGCGGGTTGGGAGACCCAGTACTTC | CASRKVPAGWETQYF
once | - | TRBJ1-4 | TRBV7-9 | TGTGCCAGCAGCTCAACAGGGTTGGCGACTAATGAAAAACTGTTTTTT | CASSSTGLATNEKLFF
- | - | TRBJ2-7 | TRBV5-1 | TGCGCCAGCAGCCCGACAGAGGACTACGAGCAGTACTTC | CASSPTEDYEQYF
- | - | TRBJ2-3 | TRBV5-1 | TGCGCCAGCGGCCCGCGGGGAGCTCGCACAGATACGCAGTATTTT | CASGPRGARTDTQYF
- | - | TRBJ1-3 | TRBV11-2 | TGTGCCAGCAGCTTAGATCCAGGGGCTGGAAACACCATATATTTT | CASSLDPGAGNTIYF
- | - | TRBJ2-5 | TRBV21-1 | TGTGCCAGCAGCAAAGCGCTTTGGGACACCCAAGAGACCCAGTACTTC | CASSKALWDTQETQYF
- | TRBD1 | TRBJ1-1 | TRBV6-1 | TGCGCCAACAGGGGCCCGAACACTGAAGCTTTCTTT | CANRGPNTEAFF
- | TRBD2 | TRBJ2-5 | TRBV5-6 | TGTGCCAGCAGCTTGTTATGGGCTAGCGGGTGGAAAGAAGGGACCCAGTACTTC | CASSLLWASGWKEGTQYF
- | - | TRBJ1-2 | TRBV5-6 | TGTGCCAGCACCCAGGGAAGTGGTGGCTACACCTTC | CASTQGSGGYTF
- | - | TRBJ2-1 | TRBV29-1 | TGCAGCGCACTAGGGTGGAGGGGCAATGAGCAGTTCTTC | CSALGWRGNEQFF
- | TRBD2 | TRBJ2-5 | TRBV5-4 | TGTGCCAGCAGCCTAGCGGGAGTCGGAGAGACCCAGTACTTC | CASSLAGVGETQYF
- | - | TRBJ1-1 | TRBV6-6 | TGTGCCAGCAGTTACGGCCGGGAGAACACTGAAGCTTTCTTT | CASSYGRENTEAFF
- | - | TRBJ1-5 | TRBV15 | TGTGCCACCAGCAGAGAAGGCAGGGCTCAGCCCCAGCATTTT | CATSREGRAQPQHF
- | - | TRBJ2-2 | TRBV14 | TGTGCCAGCAGCCAAGCTCGGGTTGGGGAGCTGTTTTTT | CASSQARVGELFF
- | - | TRBJ1-2 | TRBV25-1 | TGTGCCAGCAAGGGAGCGGGGGGCAGGGACCTCCATTTCTATGGCTACACCTTC | CASKGAGGRDLHFYGYTF
- | - | TRBJ1-2 | TRBV19 | TGTGCCAGTAGTACGACCGGGACTGCTTATGGCTACACCTTC | CASSTTGTAYGYTF
- | - | TRBJ1-1 | TRBV4-1 | TGCGCCAGCAGCCCGGGGATGAACACTGAAGCTTTCTTT | CASSPGMNTEAFF
- | - | TRBJ1-2 | TRBV30 | TGTGCCTGGAGCGCCTGGGGGGGTGAGGGGGACTATGGCTACACCTTC | CAWSAWGGEGDYGYTF
- | TRBD2 | TRBJ2-6 | TRBV4-2 | TGTGCCAGCAGCCAGGGACTAGCGGGGGGGCCTGGGGCCAACGTCCTGACTTTC | CASSQGLAGGPGANVLTF
- | TRBD2 | TRBJ2-1 | TRBV7-2 | TGTGCCAGCAGCTTAGTAGCGGGAGGAACCTACAATGAGCAGTTCTTC | CASSLVAGGTYNEQFF
- | TRBD1 | TRBJ1-1 | TRBV2 | TGTGCCAGCAGTTACAAAATTAGACAGGGAAAAGTGCCCGACACTGAAGCTTTCTTT | CASSYKIRQGKVPDTEAFF
- | - | TRBJ2-2 | TRBV28 | TGTGCCAGCTGGACTTCACGCAGCGACACCGGGGAGCTGTTTTTT | CASWTSRSDTGELFF
- | - | TRBJ1-1 | TRBV11-2 | TGTGCCAGCAGCGTAGCCCCGATCCTGGGGGGGTTTGAAGCTTTCTTT | CASSVAPILGGFEAFF
- | - | TRBJ2-2 | TRBV6-5 | TGTGCCAGCTCCGTAGCCCCAAACACCGGGGAGCTGTTTTTT | CASSVAPNTGELFF
- | TRBD1 | TRBJ2-1 | TRBV19 | TGTGCCAGTACTGGACAGGGATACAATGAGCAGTTCTTC | CASTGQGYNEQFF
- | TRBD2 | TRBJ2-6 | TRBV6-5 | TGTGCCTCCACTAGCGGGGGGGCTGGGGCCAACGTCCTGACTTTC | CASTSGGAGANVLTF
once | TRBD2 | TRBJ2-1 | TRBV27 | TGTGCCAGCAGTTTCGGGGGGGGGCTAAATGAGCAGTTCTTC | CASSFGGGLNEQFF
- | - | TRBJ1-2 | TRBV6-5 | TGTGCCAGCAGCAACGGGCAGGGCAACTATGGCTACACCTTC | CASSNGQGNYGYTF
few | TRBD1 | TRBJ1-2 | TRBV27 | TGTGCCAGCAGTCTATTGTGGACAGGGGGGAACTATGGCTACACCTTC | CASSLLWTGGNYGYTF
- | - | TRBJ1-6 | TRBV30 | TGTGCCTGGAGTGTACTAGAGCGAGGGTATAATTCACCCCTCCACTTT | CAWSVLERGYNSPLHF
- | TRBD2 | TRBJ2-1 | TRBV19 | TGTGCCAGTAATCGAGAAGCGGGAGCCTACAATGAGCAGTTCTTC | CASNREAGAYNEQFF
- | - | TRBJ2-5 | TRBV5-1 | TGCGCCAGCAGCTTGGCCGGAGAGACCCAGTACTTC | CASSLAGETQYF
- | TRBD1 | TRBJ2-7 | TRBV19 | TGTGCCAGTAGTAGGAAACAGGGGCACTACGAGCAGTACTTC | CASSRKQGHYEQYF
- | TRBD2 | TRBJ2-3 | TRBV5-4 | TGTGCCAGCAGCTTGCTAGCGGGGATTAGCACAGATACGCAGTATTTT | CASSLLAGISTDTQYF
- | TRBD1 | TRBJ1-1 | TRBV7-9 | TGTGCCAGGGTGGGCGGGATTACAGGGGGCGCGGAGGACACTGAAGCTTTCTTT | CARVGGITGGAEDTEAFF
few | TRBD1 | TRBJ2-7 | TRBV7-8 | TGTGCCAGCAGCCCGGACAGGATCTTTACCTACGAGCAGTACTTC | CASSPDRIFTYEQYF
- | TRBD2 | TRBJ2-5 | TRBV9 | TGTGCCAGCAGCGTAGCCCCCGGGGGGCAAGAGACCCAGTACTTC | CASSVAPGGQETQYF
- | - | TRBJ2-3 | TRBV11-2 | TGTGCCAGCAGCTTACTTGGATCACCTCGGGGAGATACGCAGTATTTT | CASSLLGSPRGDTQYF
- | - | TRBJ1-5 | TRBV21-1 | TGTGCCAGCAGCAAAGCCTCAGGGGGCCGTTATAGCAATCAGCCCCAGCATTTT | CASSKASGGRYSNQPQHF
- | - | TRBJ2-7 | TRBV2 | TGTGCCAGCTCGGGCGGGGTCTCCTACGAGCAGTACTTC | CASSGGVSYEQYF
- | - | TRBJ2-7 | TRBV15 | TGTGCCACCAGCAGAGATTGGCCTTCCTACGAGCAGTACTTC | CATSRDWPSYEQYF
- | - | TRBJ1-1 | TRBV13 | TGTGCCAGCAGCCTTCGGGGGAACACTGAAGCTTTCTTT | CASSLRGNTEAFF